This TCR beta chain stems from a study of blood T cell repertoires in COVID-19 (dated by TCRdb to the early 2020s). Broadly, across the study: Samples from collaborators originated in the United States, Italy and Spain and spanned both the acute and convalescent phases of COVID-19. The repertoires were released in a freely available public database meant as a resource for research on the immune response to SARS-CoV-2. The dataset comprised deeply sampled blood TCRbeta repertoires from subjects exposed to, actively infected with, or recovered from COVID-19. Sample metadata almost always included a de-identified subject ID, COVID-19 status, age in years and sex. Where HLA class I and class II types were available, the types were taken from metadata supplied by the sample provider, not from assay-based typing. The prospective study material was composed of cDNA or gDNA derived from T cells, B-cell-depleted T cells, or PBMCs. The samples were drawn from two sources: the first 160 participants of the ongoing ImmuneRACE study, and 1,200 or so subjects contributed by 6 global collaborators. Overall study outcomes, separate from this receptor: Clinical and demographic metadata were provided uncurated, with the amount varying by source and participant.

With regard to this clone: The target of this receptor is not known. Per-base qualities were not stored, and no clone one base away is much larger.

The junction carries 16 bases between V and J, which are trimmed by 4 bases and 13 bases respectively. Including cysteine and phenylalanine, the CDR3 has 12 amino acids. Only the CDR3 DNA is retained, 36 bases long and in frame from the first base. TCRbeta CDR3 regions were amplified from genomic DNA by means of the immunoSEQ Assay, a bias-controlled multiplex PCR. The authors' pipeline ran thus. The number of nucleated cells in each sample was estimated by amplification of reference gene primers within the assay. Sequence reads were collapsed and filtered to measure the absolute abundance of every unique TCRbeta CDR3 rearrangement. For each sample, productive Simpson clonality was calculated as the square root of Simpson's diversity index across productive rearrangements. TCRdb carries this immuneACCESS record with in-frame sequences only. Its versions omit some clonotypes, under half of them owing to an unresolved V gene in the studies checked, with the rest unexplained. Clonal size and the V and J genes are those of that table, whereas D and trimming came from the DNA. The table for this sample lists around 210,000 clones; about 82% of them were counted only once. Of the sample, approximately 5.1% falls within the top ten clones.

In Seattle, one collaborating source enrolled patients while the infection was active and tracked those patients longitudinally over the course of disease. Collaborating institutions collected whole blood in K2EDTA tubes following their own protocols. For TCRbeta analysis, collaborators shipped samples as frozen whole blood, isolated PBMCs, or DNA extracted from either of those sample types. This receptor chain uses TRBV12-3 or TRBV12-4 and TRBJ2-5, with the D gene call left open. This sequence was found in a man aged 50-60 years with COVID-19, enrolled during active disease. The sample was peripheral blood. CDR3 region: CASSSEMTHRYF. The DNA reads as follows: TGTGCCAGCAGTTCGGAGATGACCCACCGGTACTTC.